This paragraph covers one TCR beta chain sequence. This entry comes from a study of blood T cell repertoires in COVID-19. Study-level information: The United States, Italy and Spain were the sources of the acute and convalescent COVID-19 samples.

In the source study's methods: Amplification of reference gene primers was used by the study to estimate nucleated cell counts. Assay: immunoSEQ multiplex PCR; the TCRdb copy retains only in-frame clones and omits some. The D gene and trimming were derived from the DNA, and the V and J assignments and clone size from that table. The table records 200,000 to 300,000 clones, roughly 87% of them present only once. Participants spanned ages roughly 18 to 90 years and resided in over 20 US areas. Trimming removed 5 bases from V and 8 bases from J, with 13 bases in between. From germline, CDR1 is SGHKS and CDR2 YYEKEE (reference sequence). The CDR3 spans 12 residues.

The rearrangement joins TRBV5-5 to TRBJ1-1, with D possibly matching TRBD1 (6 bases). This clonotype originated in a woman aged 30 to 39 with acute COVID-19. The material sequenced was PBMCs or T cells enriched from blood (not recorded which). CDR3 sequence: CASRPQGGEAFF. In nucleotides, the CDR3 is TGTGCCAGCAGACCACAGGGTGGAGAAGCTTTCTTT.